A selection of T cell receptor beta chains follows, all from one sample in a study of CD8 T cells in Susac syndrome. One entry per CDR3 protein, called by TCRdb with MiXCR from the immunoSEQ multiplex PCR reads. The table lists 150,000 to 200,000 distinct CDR3 sequences, around 93% of them singletons. The specimen sequenced was CD4+ T cells from PBMCs. The source of these receptors is a human donor with multiple sclerosis. CDR3s include the opening cysteine and the closing phenylalanine or tryptophan. D genes are given only for firm matches.

d_gene: NA
j_gene: TRBJ1-1
v_gene: TRBV19
CDR3aa: CASNLEGGKAFF

d_gene: NA
j_gene: TRBJ2-7
v_gene: TRBV19
CDR3aa: CASSRTGTGYEQYF

d_gene: TRBD2
j_gene: TRBJ2-1
v_gene: TRBV11-2
CDR3aa: CASSPALTSVREQFF

d_gene: NA
j_gene: TRBJ1-2
v_gene: TRBV27
CDR3aa: CASSLRRSYGYTF

d_gene: NA
j_gene: TRBJ1-1
v_gene: TRBV19
CDR3aa: CASGRGDRNTEAFF

d_gene: TRBD2
j_gene: TRBJ2-1
v_gene: TRBV7-2
CDR3aa: CASSLGGGAYNEQFF

d_gene: NA
j_gene: TRBJ2-1
v_gene: TRBV19
CDR3aa: CASSRQRYNEQFF

d_gene: NA
j_gene: TRBJ2-7
v_gene: TRBV6-2/TRBV6-3
CDR3aa: CASRAGEPYEQYF

d_gene: TRBD2
j_gene: TRBJ2-1
v_gene: TRBV5-6
CDR3aa: CASSSPVAGGNEQFF

d_gene: NA
j_gene: TRBJ2-7
v_gene: TRBV5-6
CDR3aa: CASSSRQQPYEQYF

d_gene: NA
j_gene: TRBJ2-5
v_gene: TRBV12-5
CDR3aa: CASGRTLQETQYF

d_gene: TRBD2
j_gene: TRBJ2-4
v_gene: TRBV12-3/TRBV12-4
CDR3aa: CASSLRGGNIQYF

d_gene: NA
j_gene: TRBJ1-1
v_gene: TRBV28
CDR3aa: CASSGANTEAFF

d_gene: NA
j_gene: TRBJ1-1
v_gene: TRBV6-1
CDR3aa: CASSEGSGTEAFF

d_gene: NA
j_gene: TRBJ2-3
v_gene: TRBV20-1
CDR3aa: CSATLRGQDTQYF

d_gene: NA
j_gene: TRBJ2-2
v_gene: TRBV9
CDR3aa: CASSVDILAGELFF

d_gene: TRBD2
j_gene: TRBJ2-5
v_gene: TRBV7-2
CDR3aa: CASSYTIAGGRETQYF

d_gene: TRBD2
j_gene: TRBJ2-5
v_gene: TRBV5-1
CDR3aa: CASSFPSGVETQYF

d_gene: NA
j_gene: TRBJ1-4
v_gene: TRBV30
CDR3aa: CAWSPRQENEKLFF

d_gene: NA
j_gene: TRBJ2-7
v_gene: TRBV11-2
CDR3aa: CASSLLGVYYEQYF

d_gene: NA
j_gene: TRBJ2-7
v_gene: TRBV28
CDR3aa: CASSSLLRYEQYF

d_gene: NA
j_gene: TRBJ2-3
v_gene: TRBV7-9
CDR3aa: CASSPGYRTDTQYF

d_gene: NA
j_gene: TRBJ2-7
v_gene: TRBV20-1
CDR3aa: CSARKGVAVYEQYF

d_gene: TRBD1
j_gene: TRBJ2-7
v_gene: TRBV27
CDR3aa: CASSDRGGYEQYF

d_gene: TRBD1
j_gene: TRBJ1-2
v_gene: TRBV19
CDR3aa: CASRKGQANYGYTF

d_gene: NA
j_gene: TRBJ1-1
v_gene: TRBV7-2
CDR3aa: CASSLAQMGNTEAFF

d_gene: TRBD1
j_gene: TRBJ1-1
v_gene: TRBV27
CDR3aa: CASRHPQGGPNTEAFF

d_gene: TRBD2
j_gene: TRBJ2-7
v_gene: TRBV7-2
CDR3aa: CASSLTSGLEQYF

d_gene: TRBD1
j_gene: TRBJ1-2
v_gene: TRBV10-3
CDR3aa: CAISEDRGGYTF

d_gene: TRBD2
j_gene: TRBJ2-5
v_gene: TRBV3-1
CDR3aa: CASSPPGTSGRGETQYF

d_gene: TRBD1
j_gene: TRBJ2-2
v_gene: TRBV24-1
CDR3aa: CATSDAGTGETGELFF

d_gene: NA
j_gene: TRBJ2-7
v_gene: TRBV2
CDR3aa: CASSGTVTYEQYF

d_gene: NA
j_gene: TRBJ1-3
v_gene: TRBV7-9
CDR3aa: CASSRRAISGNTIYF

d_gene: TRBD2
j_gene: TRBJ2-2
v_gene: TRBV20-1
CDR3aa: CSASGRAPGELFF

d_gene: NA
j_gene: TRBJ2-3
v_gene: TRBV9
CDR3aa: CASSVSPGNTDTQYF

d_gene: NA
j_gene: TRBJ1-5
v_gene: TRBV6-5
CDR3aa: CASSYPDRDNQPQHF

d_gene: TRBD2
j_gene: TRBJ2-1
v_gene: TRBV9
CDR3aa: CASSASSGRYNEQFF

d_gene: TRBD2
j_gene: TRBJ2-5
v_gene: TRBV9
CDR3aa: CASSVASGEGETQYF

d_gene: TRBD2
j_gene: TRBJ2-7
v_gene: TRBV11-2
CDR3aa: CASSGTSGRAHEQYF

d_gene: TRBD1
j_gene: TRBJ1-5
v_gene: TRBV6-1
CDR3aa: CASRDRGRSQPQHF

d_gene: TRBD2
j_gene: TRBJ2-3
v_gene: TRBV5-1
CDR3aa: CASSLPSGVTDTQYF

d_gene: TRBD2
j_gene: TRBJ2-3
v_gene: TRBV7-2
CDR3aa: CASSLSGAGGTQYF

d_gene: TRBD1
j_gene: TRBJ2-2
v_gene: TRBV19
CDR3aa: CASSPRGQQNTGELFF

d_gene: NA
j_gene: TRBJ2-7
v_gene: TRBV7-2
CDR3aa: CASSLVGEVSYEQYF

d_gene: TRBD2
j_gene: TRBJ2-3
v_gene: TRBV20-1
CDR3aa: CSAIAGGLDTQYF

d_gene: TRBD1
j_gene: TRBJ2-5
v_gene: TRBV9
CDR3aa: CASSDRTGGETQYF

d_gene: NA
j_gene: TRBJ2-7
v_gene: TRBV3-1
CDR3aa: CASSQRVREQYF

d_gene: TRBD1
j_gene: TRBJ2-1
v_gene: TRBV6-5
CDR3aa: CASSYSGQGLYNEQFF

d_gene: NA
j_gene: TRBJ1-2
v_gene: TRBV23-1
CDR3aa: CASILSGTPINYGYTF

d_gene: TRBD1
j_gene: TRBJ1-1
v_gene: TRBV7-3
CDR3aa: CASRQQGDTEAFF

d_gene: NA
j_gene: TRBJ2-1
v_gene: TRBV29-1
CDR3aa: CSVGQGIHEQFF

d_gene: NA
j_gene: TRBJ2-6
v_gene: TRBV28
CDR3aa: CASTSPPGANVLTF

d_gene: NA
j_gene: TRBJ2-3
v_gene: TRBV3-1
CDR3aa: CASSQVNTDTQYF

d_gene: NA
j_gene: TRBJ1-1
v_gene: TRBV19
CDR3aa: CASSARRGAEAFF

d_gene: NA
j_gene: TRBJ2-2
v_gene: TRBV5-4
CDR3aa: CASSFSAGELFF

d_gene: NA
j_gene: TRBJ1-3
v_gene: TRBV25-1
CDR3aa: CASSEWGAGTSGNTIYF

d_gene: TRBD1
j_gene: TRBJ2-7
v_gene: TRBV29-1
CDR3aa: CSVEFGQGAGEQYF

d_gene: TRBD2
j_gene: TRBJ2-1
v_gene: TRBV10-3
CDR3aa: CAISESPSGATGEQFF

d_gene: NA
j_gene: TRBJ1-3
v_gene: TRBV30
CDR3aa: CAWWIPGEAGNTIYF